A single TCR beta chain is shown here with its context. The sample belongs to a study of shared clonotypes between healthy human individuals. Method: immunoSEQ multiplex PCR; TCRdb's copy keeps in-frame clones and lacks some. The sample has a few hundred thousand clones; around 79% are singletons. Sequencing was done on a sample of memory CD4+ T cells sorted from blood. Sample subset: CD45RA-negative fraction. This clonotype was obtained from a man aged 30 to 45 in good health.

CDR3 coding DNA: TGTGCCAGCAGTTTGAGGGGCCTCTACAATGAGCAGTTCTTC. Amino acids: CASSLRGLYNEQFF. V and J are TRBV27 and TRBJ2-1; D is tentatively TRBD1 or TRBD2 (5 bases each). The CDR3 runs 14 residues. Between the trimmed V and J ends, which lost 3 bases and 3 bases, there was a span of 9 bases. Germline CDR1 and CDR2: MNHEY and SMNVEV (reference sequence).